Sequencing of this T cell receptor (beta chain) was carried out in a study of PD-1 blockade in classical Hodgkin lymphoma (dated by TCRdb to the early 2020s). Regarding the complete study: Nivolumab dosing was 3 mg/kg intravenously every 2 weeks, continuing until either disease progression or unacceptable toxicity. To define a peripheral blood immune signature of response to PD-1 blockade in classical Hodgkin lymphoma, the study combined TCR beta sequencing with CyTOF.

This clone occurred once. Its recognized antigen is unknown. One base away there is no much larger clone; base qualities are not given. According to the study, the label for this sample's time point signals: cycle 4 day 1 (C4D1), after five to seven weeks of nivolumab. All trial patients had relapsed after autologous stem cell transplantation, with cohorts A, B and C differing in prior brentuximab vedotin exposure. The trial cohort was composed of about 60 patients with relapsed/refractory classical Hodgkin lymphoma, for whom complete response, partial response or progressive disease was recorded as best overall response. Single-agent nivolumab was administered to trial patients in the multi-cohort phase II CheckMate 205 trial. An independent review committee assessed best overall response by applying the 2007 International Working Group response criteria. Trial PBMCs were obtained immediately prior to nivolumab initiation (C1D1) and on therapy at cycle 2 day 1 and cycle 4 day 1. Peripheral blood was collected in 8 mL Vacutainer Cell Preparation Tubes, from which PBMCs were isolated by centrifugation and then cryopreserved.

Genomic DNA was isolated using the Qiagen DNeasy kit from unsorted PBMCs as well as from negatively selected CD4+ and CD8+ fractions. Using primers that anneal to V and J segments, immunoSEQ multiplex PCR amplified the TCR beta CDR3 regions. Amplification bias was minimized using a synthetic immune receptor repertoire, and residual bias was removed computationally after sequencing. As for the original processing: Custom Python scripts were used to quantify repertoire diversity as the Shannon entropy index. The unsorted, CD4+ and CD8+ repertoires were each analyzed separately, with the exception of combined analyses, where CD4+ and CD8+ sequences were merged in silico. Clonal expansion was defined as at least a 2-fold frequency increase after treatment relative to C1D1, with a pseudocount of 0.5 for undetected baseline clones. Clones with 0 or 1 copy at C1D1 were defined as singleton clones, while clones with 2 or more copies were defined as non-singleton clones. Clones expanded in unsorted samples were labelled as CD4+, CD8+ or unknown by matching protein sequences in sorted samples from the same patient. Wilcoxon tests on paired samples were used to test changes in diversity from C1D1 to C4D1. The immuneACCESS repertoire file appears here via TCRdb, limited to in-frame rearrangements. These files lack a portion of the clones; in checked studies, under half of the deficit traces to unresolved V genes, and the cause of the others is not known. D and trimming come from the DNA, and the V and J calls and clone size come from that table. A total of 90,000 to 110,000 clones appear in this sample, roughly nine tenths of them only once. The ten largest clones capture roughly 19% of the sample.

General conclusions and limits of the study: Baseline TCR diversity was reported as lower in newly diagnosed patients than in healthy donors, and lower still in relapsed/refractory patients. The study was limited to a single clinical trial cohort, and causes of repertoire differences, possibly disease activity or prior therapy, remained undefined. Lower diversity was seen in patients whose nivolumab began less than 1 year after ASCT, and these patients were left out of later analyses so that immune reconstitution would not confound the results. Trial patients with a complete response had baseline diversity similar to that of newly diagnosed patients, while partial responders and progressors had significantly lower diversity. CD4+ but not CD8+ TCR diversity rose significantly by C4D1 (p=0.0027 vs p=0.16), most apparent in complete responders (p=0.02).

Its CDR3 holds 14 amino acids, cysteine through phenylalanine. Of all the DNA, just the CDR3 is kept, 42 bases in frame from base 1. The germline V gene supplies CDR1 MNHEY and CDR2 SVGAGI. The junction carries 12 bases between V and J, which are trimmed by 6 bases and 3 bases respectively. This receptor was obtained from a human donor with classical Hodgkin lymphoma. The starting material was peripheral blood mononuclear cells (PBMCs), obtained before the fourth cycle of nivolumab. Recombination joined TRBV6-5 with TRBJ1-5; the D gene cannot be named for sure. The DNA sequence follows: TGTGCCAGCAGAGCTGGAGCAGCCAATCAGCCCCAGCATTTT. Its translation reads: CASRAGAANQPQHF.